This T cell receptor (beta chain) was obtained from a study of monozygotic twins with inflammatory bowel disease. From its re-call of the 5' RACE reads, TCRdb lists each CDR3 protein once, without DNA. In total, the table holds approximately 330,000 distinct CDR3 sequences. The specimen sequenced was blood. The sequence came from a human donor with ulcerative colitis or Crohn's disease, or a healthy co-twin of an affected twin (not recorded which).

The CDR3 here is CASSLALAGGETQYF. The chain has TRBV12-3 or TRBV12-4 and TRBJ2-5; TCRdb calls TRBD2, which cannot be checked without DNA. This CDR3 comprises 15 residues.